The T cell receptor (beta chain) under discussion was sequenced for a study of cytomegalovirus exposure and HLA in healthy donors. The wider study: The same platform used for the 500 to 850 first-cohort repertoires was also used for the 90 to 150 validation repertoires, as a later analysis reported. Study-level results: Subsequent analysis showed first-cohort TCR clusters tending to co-occur in 120 validation repertoires.

This table comes from immunoSEQ multiplex PCR, and its TCRdb copy is limited to in-frame clones, with some not included. The table lists around 180,000 clones, about 80% of them singletons. The CDR3 is made up of 16 amino acids. V lost 5 bases to trimming and J lost 1 base; unmatched junction nucleotides: 3. Germline CDR1 and CDR2: SEHNR and FQNEAQ (reference sequence). Comments on this clone: Antigen specificity is unknown.

This TCR was sampled from a young man in good health and CMV-seropositive. Sequenced input: PBMCs. V and J are TRBV7-9 and TRBJ2-2; TRBD1 matches at 11 bases. This chain's CDR3 is CASSAGTGGNTGELFF. The CDR3 coding sequence is TGTGCCAGCAGCGCCGGGACAGGGGGGAACACCGGGGAGCTGTTTTTT.